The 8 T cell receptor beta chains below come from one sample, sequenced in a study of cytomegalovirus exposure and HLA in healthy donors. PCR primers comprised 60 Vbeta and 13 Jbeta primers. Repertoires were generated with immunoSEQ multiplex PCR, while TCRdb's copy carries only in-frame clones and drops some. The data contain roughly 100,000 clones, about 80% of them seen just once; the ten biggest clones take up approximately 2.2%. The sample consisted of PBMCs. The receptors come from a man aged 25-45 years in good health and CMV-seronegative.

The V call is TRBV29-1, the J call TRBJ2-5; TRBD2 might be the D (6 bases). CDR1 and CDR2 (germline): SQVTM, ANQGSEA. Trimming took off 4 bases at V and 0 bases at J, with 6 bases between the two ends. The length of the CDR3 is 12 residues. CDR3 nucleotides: TGCAGCGTTGGGGACTACCAAGAGACCCAGTACTTC. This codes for CSVGDYQETQYF.

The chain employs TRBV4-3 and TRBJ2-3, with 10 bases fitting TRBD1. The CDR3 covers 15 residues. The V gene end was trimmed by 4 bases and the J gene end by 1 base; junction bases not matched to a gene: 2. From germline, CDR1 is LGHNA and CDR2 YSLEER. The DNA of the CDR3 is TGCGCCAGCAGCCTTGGGACAGGGGGCACAGATACGCAGTATTTT. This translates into CASSLGTGGTDTQYF.

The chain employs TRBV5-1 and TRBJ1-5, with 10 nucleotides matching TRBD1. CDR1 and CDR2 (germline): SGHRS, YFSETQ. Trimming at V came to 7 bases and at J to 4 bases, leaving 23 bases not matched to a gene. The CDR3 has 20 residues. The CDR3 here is CASSKNRDRGALNHNQPQHF. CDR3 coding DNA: TGCGCCAGCTCGAAAAACCGGGACAGGGGAGCCCTCAACCATAATCAGCCCCAGCATTTT. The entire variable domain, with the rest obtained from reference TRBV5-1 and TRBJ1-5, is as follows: KAGVTQTPRYLIKTRGQQVTLSCSPISGHRSVSWYQQTPGQGLQFLFEYFSETQRNKGNFPGRFSGRQFSNSRSEMNVSTLELGDSALYLCASSKNRDRGALNHNQPQHFGDGTRLSIL.

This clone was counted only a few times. Written as DNA, the CDR3 is TGTGCCAGCAGGGAGGGGGCCAGCTCCTACAATGAGCAGTTCTTC. This encodes CASREGASSYNEQFF. The rearrangement uses TRBV28 and TRBJ2-1, with D possibly being TRBD1 (7 bases). Trimming took off 6 bases at V and 0 bases at J, with 12 bases between the two ends. Germline lookup yields CDR1 MDHEN and CDR2 SYDVKM. CDR3 length: 15 amino acids.

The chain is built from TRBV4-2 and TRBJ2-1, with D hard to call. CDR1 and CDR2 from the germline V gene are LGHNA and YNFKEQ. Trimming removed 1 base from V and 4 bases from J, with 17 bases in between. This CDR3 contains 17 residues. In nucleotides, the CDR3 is TGTGCCAGCAGCCAAGCTTCCCCCGGTGAGGTTTACAATGAGCAGTTCTTC. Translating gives CASSQASPGEVYNEQFF.

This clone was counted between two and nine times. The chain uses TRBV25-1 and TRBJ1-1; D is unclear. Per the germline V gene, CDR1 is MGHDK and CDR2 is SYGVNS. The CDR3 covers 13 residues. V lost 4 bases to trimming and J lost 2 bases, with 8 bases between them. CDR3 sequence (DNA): TGTGCCAGCAGTGGAGCGTTTAACACTGAAGCTTTCTTT. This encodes CASSGAFNTEAFF.

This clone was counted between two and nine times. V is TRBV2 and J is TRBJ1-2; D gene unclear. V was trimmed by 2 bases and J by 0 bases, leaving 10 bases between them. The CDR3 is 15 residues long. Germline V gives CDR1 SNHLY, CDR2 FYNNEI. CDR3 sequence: CASSELAATNYGYTF. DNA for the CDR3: TGTGCCAGCAGTGAACTAGCAGCTACTAACTATGGCTACACCTTC. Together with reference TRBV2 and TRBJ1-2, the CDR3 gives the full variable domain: EPEVTQTPSHQVTQMGQEVILRCVPISNHLYFYWYRQILGQKVEFLVSFYNNEISEKSEIFDDQFSVERPDGSNFTLKIRSTKLEDSAMYFCASSELAATNYGYTFGSGTRLTVV.

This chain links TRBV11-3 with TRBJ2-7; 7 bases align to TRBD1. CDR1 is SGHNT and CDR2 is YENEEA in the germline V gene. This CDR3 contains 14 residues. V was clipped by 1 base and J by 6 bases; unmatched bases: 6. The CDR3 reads CASSLAGDSSEQYF. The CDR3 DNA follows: TGTGCCAGCAGCTTAGCCGGGGACAGTTCCGAGCAGTACTTC. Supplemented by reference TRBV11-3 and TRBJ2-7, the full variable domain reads EAGVVQSPRYKIIEKKQPVAFWCNPISGHNTLYWYLQNLGQGPELLIRYENEEAVDDSQLPKDRFSAERLKGVDSTLKIQPAELGDSAVYLCASSLAGDSSEQYFGPGTRLTVT.